Below are 26 T cell receptor beta chains sequenced from a single sample in a study of blood T cell repertoires in COVID-19. Assay used: immunoSEQ multiplex PCR; TCRdb lists only in-frame clones, some missing. The sample lists some 100,000 clones; roughly 87% were seen once. Sequencing used peripheral blood. The source of these receptors is a woman aged 55 to 70 with acute or convalescent COVID-19.

This clone has a single count. The rearrangement links TRBV27 to TRBJ1-2; D remains ambiguous. Germline CDR1 reads MNHEY; CDR2 reads SMNVEV (reference sequence). The CDR3 is 12 amino acids. Trimming pared 6 bases from V and 10 bases from J, leaving 15 bases between. The CDR3 protein is CASSPGGSLYTF. The CDR3 nucleotides read TGTGCCAGCAGCCCCGGCGGTAGCCTCTACACCTTC.

The table lists this clone with a count of one. The V gene is TRBV7-2, the J gene TRBJ2-7, with a possible D match to TRBD1 (6 bases). The germline CDR1 and CDR2 sequences are SGHTA and FQGNSA. Trimming shortened V by 1 base and J by 4 bases, and 17 bases separated the two germline ends. The CDR3 has 16 amino acids. CDR3 protein: CASSLEGVVARYEQYF. CDR3 DNA sequence: TGTGCCAGCAGCTTAGAGGGGGTGGTAGCGAGGTACGAGCAGTACTTC.

The CDR3 sequence: CASSPFRENQPQHF. The CDR3 coding sequence is TGTGCCAGCAGCCCCTTCCGAGAGAATCAGCCCCAGCATTTT. This sequence joins TRBV7-9 and TRBJ1-5; D unclear. Trimming shortened V by 5 bases and J by 4 bases, and 12 bases separated the two germline ends. CDR1 is SEHNR, CDR2 FQNEAQ, per germline (reference sequence). This CDR3 spans 14 amino acids.

On this clone: This CDR3 is also generated by other DNA sequences in the sample. This rearrangement joins TRBV11-2 to TRBJ2-2, with a weak D call TRBD2 (6 bases). V shed 1 base and J shed 0 bases, with 6 bases lying between them. The CDR3 runs to 15 residues. The germline V gene encodes CDR1 SGHAT and CDR2 FQNNGV. CDR3 nucleotide sequence: TGTGCCAGCAGCTTAGGGGGGGCGAACACCGGGGAGCTGTTTTTT. Its protein is CASSLGGANTGELFF.

V gene TRBV2 combines with J gene TRBJ2-7; D not resolved. V dropped 7 bases and J dropped 0 bases, with 10 bases sitting between them. The CDR3 covers 13 residues. Germline values: CDR1 SNHLY, CDR2 FYNNEI. The CDR3 bases are TGTGCCAGCACCCCCCCCAGCTCCTACGAGCAGTACTTC. It specifies CASTPPSSYEQYF.

This sequence joins TRBV19 and TRBJ2-1; the match to TRBD1 covers 10 bases. CDR1 LNHDA and CDR2 SQIVND come from the germline V gene (reference sequence). The CDR3 has 15 residues. Unmatched junction bases numbered 10, after V lost 7 bases and J lost 7 bases. The CDR3: CASNLPGQGSNEQFF. DNA for the CDR3: TGTGCCAGTAATTTACCGGGACAGGGGTCGAATGAGCAGTTCTTC. The complete variable domain, with remaining parts taken from reference TRBV19 and TRBJ2-1, reads DGGITQSPKYLFRKEGQNVTLSCEQNLNHDAMYWYRQDPGQGLRLIYYSQIVNDFQKGDIAEGYSVSREKKESFPLTVTSAQKNPTAFYLCASNLPGQGSNEQFFGPGTRLTVL.

V gene TRBV28 combines with J gene TRBJ2-4; D is possibly TRBD1 (6 bases). This CDR3 contains 16 residues. Per germline, CDR1 MDHEN and CDR2 SYDVKM. V lost 6 bases and J 0 bases, leaving 15 bases between the germline ends. Here the CDR3 reads CASRSSGVQAKNIQYF. Written as DNA, the CDR3 is TGTGCCAGCAGGAGTTCAGGGGTCCAAGCCAAAAACATTCAGTACTTC.

The V call is TRBV29-1, the J call TRBJ1-2; 8 nucleotides line up with TRBD1. The CDR3 consists of 12 residues. CDR1 is SQVTM, CDR2 ANQGSEA, per germline. With 3 bases clipped from V and 8 bases from J, the junction kept 5 bases outside the gene matches. The CDR3 region is CSVDRGPKGYTF. In DNA, the CDR3 is TGCAGCGTTGACAGGGGGCCGAAGGGCTACACCTTC.

In this sample, this clone turned up a few times. The rearrangement joins TRBV24-1 to TRBJ1-1; D gene uncertain. Germline lookup yields CDR1 KGHDR and CDR2 SFDVKD. The V end was cut by 5 bases, the J end by 10 bases, with 13 bases between. The CDR3 is made up of 12 amino acids. CDR3: CATSGGPGRAFF. CDR3 coding DNA: TGTGCCACCAGTGGGGGTCCGGGGAGAGCTTTCTTT.

This rearrangement joins TRBV29-1 to TRBJ2-2; unclear D gene. V was trimmed by 6 bases and J by 5 bases, leaving 7 bases between them. Looked up from germline, CDR1 is SQVTM and CDR2 is ANQGSEA. The CDR3 has 11 residues. CDR3 sequence (DNA): TGCAGCGTAGCAAGTACCGGGGAGCTGTTTTTT. Translated, it gives CSVASTGELFF.

This chain connects TRBV9 to TRBJ2-1; 7 bases are shared with TRBD2. This CDR3 comprises 14 residues. Trimming at V came to 0 bases and at J to 10 bases, leaving 7 bases not matched to a gene. Looked up from germline, CDR1 is SGDLS and CDR2 is YYNGEE. Written as DNA, the CDR3 is TGTGCCAGCAGCGTAGGGACTAGTGGCCCAGAGCAGTTCTTC. This sequence encodes CASSVGTSGPEQFF.

This clone has a handful of counts. This rearrangement joins TRBV24-1 to TRBJ1-4, with 9 bases aligning to TRBD1. The CDR3 runs 14 residues. Germline-derived CDR1 and CDR2 are KGHDR and SFDVKD. After removal of 7 bases from V and 6 bases from J, the junction contained 5 bases not matched to a gene. CDR3: CATRETGGDEKLFF. The CDR3 coding sequence is TGTGCCACCAGAGAGACAGGGGGGGATGAAAAACTGTTTTTT.

The J gene is TRBJ2-7, the V gene TRBV6-2 or TRBV6-3; the D gene is possibly TRBD1 (5 bases). Trimming removed 2 bases at V and 0 bases at J, with 8 bases between. CDR1 is MNHEY and CDR2 is SVGEGT in the germline V gene. CDR3 size: 14 residues. CDR3 bases: TGTGCCAGCAGTTACAGGGGTAGCTCCTACGAGCAGTACGTC. It yields the protein CASSYRGSSYEQYV.

The chain recombines TRBV6-1 with TRBJ2-1, with 10 positions matching TRBD2. Germline-derived CDR1 and CDR2 are MNHNS and SASEGT. Losses at the gene ends were 2 bases for V and 2 bases for J; bases not matched to a gene: 3. The CDR3 loop spans 16 amino acids. CDR3 sequence reads: CASSERAGGPYNEQFF. CDR3 nucleotides: TGTGCCAGCAGTGAAAGAGCGGGAGGGCCCTACAATGAGCAGTTCTTC.

J is TRBJ1-4 and V is TRBV28; D is undetermined. Trimming removed 7 bases from V and 7 bases from J, with 13 bases in between. The CDR3 loop spans 13 amino acids. The V gene's germline CDR1 is MDHEN and CDR2 SYDVKM. CDR3 bases: TGTGCCAGCACCCTCGGCCGGGGTGAAAAACTGTTTTTT. Translated, it gives CASTLGRGEKLFF.

The CDR3 is CASSLSGSYEQYV. CDR3 bases: TGTGCCAGCAGTCTGAGCGGCTCCTACGAGCAGTACGTC. The genes are TRBV12-3 or TRBV12-4 and TRBJ2-7, with D maybe TRBD2 (5 bases). The CDR3 contains 13 residues. V was cut by 5 bases and J by 0 bases, with 8 bases left in between.

V and J are TRBV21-1 and TRBJ1-1; TRBD1, the D gene given by the table, was not confirmed from the DNA. TRBV21-1 is shown as a pseudogene. This CDR3 has 14 residues. CDR3 region: CASSKWRDSTEAFF. CDR3 sequence (DNA): TGTGCCAGCAGCAAATGGAGGGACAGCACTGAAGCTTTCTTT.

The chain couples TRBV7-9 to TRBJ1-1; D is unresolved. V lost 1 base and J lost 3, with 9 bases in between. Germline V lookup: CDR1 SEHNR, CDR2 FQNEAQ (reference sequence). This CDR3 spans 14 amino acids. CDR3 amino acids: CASSLDGVYTEAFF. CDR3 in DNA: TGTGCCAGCAGCTTAGACGGGGTATACACTGAAGCTTTCTTT.

A word on this clone: A junction boundary mismatches the germline segment, possibly from a read error. Other DNA sequences in this specimen translate into the identical CDR3. CDR3 protein: CASSLVRGRNTEAFF. The DNA of the CDR3 is TGTGCCAGCAGCTTAGTACGGGGGAGAAACACCGAAGCTTTCTTT. The gene calls are TRBV11-2 and TRBJ1-1; a weak D match, TRBD1 (5 bases). CDR1 and CDR2 (germline): SGHAT, FQNNGV. CDR3 length equals 15 residues. Complete variable domain (other parts from reference TRBV11-2 and TRBJ1-1): EAGVAQSPRYKIIEKRQSVAFWCNPISGHATLYWYQQILGQGPKLLIQFQNNGVVDDSQLPKDRFSAERLKGVDSTLKIQPAKLEDSAVYLCASSLVRGRNTEAFFGQGTRLTVV.

The genes are TRBV4-1 and TRBJ2-1; TRBD2 aligns across 8 bases. Trimming cost V 2 bases and J 2 bases; bases outside gene matches: 2. Germline assignment: CDR1 MGHRA and CDR2 YSYEKL. CDR3 length: 15 residues. CDR3 nucleotide sequence: TGCGCCAGCAGCCAAACTAGCGGAACCTACAATGAGCAGTTCTTC. Protein: CASSQTSGTYNEQFF.

The chain couples TRBV9 to TRBJ2-1; D unresolved. Trimming left V 0 bases short and J 10 bases short, with 11 bases between. Germline assignment: CDR1 SGDLS and CDR2 YYNGEE. There are 13 residues in the CDR3. The CDR3 reads CASSVGPLREQFF. The CDR3 nucleotides are TGTGCCAGCAGCGTAGGGCCCCTCAGGGAGCAGTTCTTC.

A note on this clone: Its ends do not fully match the called genes, so a read error is possible. This rearrangement joins TRBV5-1 to TRBJ2-4, with 8 bases matching TRBD1. The germline V gene encodes CDR1 SGHRS and CDR2 YFSETQ. The CDR3 is made up of 13 amino acids. The CDR3 DNA follows: TGCGCCAGCAGCTTGGACACGGGACAGGTGGTCAGGTTC. Protein: CASSLDTGQVVRF.

The V and J genes are TRBV10-1 and TRBJ2-1; 12 nucleotides line up with TRBD2. The V gene end was trimmed by 3 bases and the J gene end by 1 base; junction bases not matched to a gene: 7. The CDR3 sequence is 18 residues long. CDR1 and CDR2 (germline): WNHNN, SYGVQD (reference sequence). The CDR3 bases are TGCGCCAGCAGTGAACCACCGGGACTAGCGGGTTCCTACAATGAGCAGTTCTTC. Its protein is CASSEPPGLAGSYNEQFF.

The gene calls are TRBV7-2 and TRBJ1-5, with D unresolved. The CDR3 has 13 amino acids. The germline CDR1 and CDR2 sequences are SGHTA and FQGNSA. Trimming removed 6 bases from V and 3 bases from J, with 9 bases in between. Written as DNA, the CDR3 is TGTGCCAGCAGGGGCCCGTTCAATCAGCCCCAGCATTTT. Amino acids: CASRGPFNQPQHF.

The rearrangement uses TRBV28 and TRBJ2-3, with 10 positions matching TRBD2. The CDR3 is 17 amino acids. V shed 2 bases, J shed 1 base, and the junction held 6 bases outside the gene matches. Per germline, CDR1 MDHEN and CDR2 SYDVKM. CDR3 region: CASSLPLAGAGTDTQYF. In DNA, the CDR3 is TGTGCCAGCAGTTTACCCCTAGCGGGAGCTGGCACAGATACGCAGTATTTT. The variable domain in full, completed from reference TRBV28 and TRBJ2-3, reads DVKVTQSSRYLVKRTGEKVFLECVQDMDHENMFWYRQDPGLGLRLIYFSYDVKMKEKGDIPEGYSVSREKKERFSLILESASTNQTSMYLCASSLPLAGAGTDTQYFGPGTRLTVL.

V and J are TRBV3-1 (or the pseudogene TRBV3-2) and TRBJ2-7, with D possibly matching TRBD2 (6 bases). CDR1 LGHDT and CDR2 YNNKEL come from the germline V gene (reference sequence). V was pared by 4 bases and J by 2 bases, with 12 bases between. The CDR3 runs 14 residues. The CDR3 loop reads CASSPSGTAYEQYF. The CDR3, as DNA: TGTGCCAGCAGCCCCTCAGGGACTGCCTACGAGCAGTACTTC.